Shown below are 10 T cell receptor beta chains from a single sample sequenced in a study of CDR3 diversity in severe acne. TCRdb reprocessed the PCR reads with MiXCR, giving one entry per CDR3 protein. The table shows fewer than 90,000 distinct CDR3 sequences, with under 65% occurring only once. Sequencing was performed on blood. All receptors derive from a male donor in good health, without acne.

This clonotype has at least ten counts. The chain has TRBV11-2 and TRBJ1-1, with 8 bases fitting TRBD1. CDR3 size: 14 residues. With V trimmed by 5 bases and J by 7 bases, 9 bases remained unmatched. Germline V gene lookup returns CDR1 SGHAT and CDR2 FQNNGV. The CDR3 reads CASSPLTGVNEAFF. CDR3 in DNA: TGTGCCAGCAGCCCCTTGACAGGGGTCAATGAAGCTTTCTTT. The full variable domain, its missing parts supplied by reference TRBV11-2 and TRBJ1-1, is EAGVAQSPRYKIIEKRQSVAFWCNPISGHATLYWYQQILGQGPKLLIQFQNNGVVDDSQLPKDRFSAERLKGVDSTLKIQPAKLEDSAVYLCASSPLTGVNEAFFGQGTRLTVV.

The chain joins TRBV7-2 to TRBJ1-5, with D perhaps TRBD1 (5 bases). This CDR3 spans 16 amino acids. V shed 4 bases and J shed 0 bases, with 13 bases lying between them. The germline gives CDR1 SGHTA, CDR2 FQGNSA. CDR3 amino acids: CASSSGGGYSNQPQHF. The CDR3 region has the DNA TGTGCCAGCAGCTCTGGGGGAGGGTATAGCAATCAGCCCCAGCATTTT.

This chain connects TRBV7-2 to TRBJ1-1, with D tentatively TRBD1 (5 bases). The CDR3 is made up of 16 amino acids. Trimming cost V 5 bases and J 4 bases, with 20 bases left between them. CDR1 is SGHTA, CDR2 FQGNSA, per germline. The CDR3 sequence is CASSDFEAGRGTEAFF. The CDR3 region has the DNA TGTGCCAGCAGCGACTTTGAGGCAGGAAGGGGCACTGAAGCTTTCTTT.

This clonotype was counted only a few times. The J gene is TRBJ2-3, the V gene TRBV24-1, with 10 bases that match TRBD1. The CDR3 runs 13 residues. The V gene's germline CDR1 is KGHDR and CDR2 SFDVKD. The trim removed 8 bases at V and 5 bases at J, leaving 3 bases unmatched. DNA for the CDR3: TGTGCCACCATTGGGACAGGGGAAGATACGCAGTATTTT. The encoded protein is CATIGTGEDTQYF.

V gene TRBV10-3 combines with J gene TRBJ1-4; 8 bases are shared with TRBD1. CDR1 and CDR2 (germline): ENHRY, SYGVKD. The V and J ends lost 5 bases and 8 bases, in that order; junction bases with no gene match: 7. This CDR3 contains 14 residues. Here the CDR3 reads CAISTDRVKEKLFF. The CDR3 bases are TGTGCCATCAGTACGGACAGGGTTAAAGAAAAACTGTTTTTT.

This clonotype has just one count. The chain carries TRBV4-1 and TRBJ1-2; 10 bases are shared with TRBD1. The CDR3 has 14 residues. With V trimmed by 4 bases and J by 3 bases, 2 bases remained unmatched. Germline V gene lookup returns CDR1 MGHRA and CDR2 YSYEKL. CDR3 bases: TGCGCCAGCAGCCGAGGGACAGGGGACTATGGCTACACCTTC. Its translation: CASSRGTGDYGYTF.

In its sample, this clonotype was seen a few times. The chain is built from TRBV11-3 and TRBJ1-1, with a possible D match to TRBD1 (6 bases). CDR1 is SGHNT and CDR2 is YENEEA in the germline V gene. V lost 10 bases and J lost 0, with 12 bases in between. The CDR3 spans 13 residues. The CDR3 sequence is CATQQGMNTEAFF. The CDR3 DNA is TGTGCCACTCAACAGGGAATGAACACTGAAGCTTTCTTT.

Concerning this clonotype itself: A much larger clone differs from this one at a single base, so this may be a read error. The chain combines TRBV19 with TRBJ2-5; a possible D gene is TRBD1 (6 bases). The CDR3 runs to 13 residues. Germline V gives CDR1 LNHDA, CDR2 SQIVND (reference sequence). The CDR3 DNA reads as TGTGCCGGTAGTTCGGACAGTCAAGAGACCCAGTACTTC. Residues: CAGSSDSQETQYF. Using reference TRBV19 and TRBJ2-5 for the parts outside the CDR3, the full variable domain is DGGITQSPKYLFRKEGQNVTLSCEQNLNHDAMYWYRQDPGQGLRLIYYSQIVNDFQKGDIAEGYSVSREKKESFPLTVTSAQKNPTAFYLCAGSSDSQETQYFGPGTRLLVL.

The rearrangement uses TRBV9 and TRBJ1-2; no clear D. V was shortened by 4 bases and J by 0 bases, with 7 bases between the two germline ends. The germline gives CDR1 SGDLS, CDR2 YYNGEE. The CDR3 loop spans 13 amino acids. CDR3 sequence: CASSRGTNYGYTF. The CDR3 DNA reads TGTGCCAGCAGCCGCGGTACTAACTATGGCTACACCTTC.

This clonotype was observed once. The junction departs from germline at one end; a sequencing error may be responsible. The J gene is TRBJ2-1, the V gene TRBV12-5; perhaps TRBD2 as D (7 bases). The length of the CDR3 is 17 residues. Germline assignment: CDR1 LGHNT and CDR2 FRNRAP. For the CDR3, the DNA is TGCGCTAGTGGTTTGGGCCCAGGGGACTATGGCTACAATGAGCAGTTCTTC. It encodes CASGLGPGDYGYNEQFF.